The 8 T cell receptor beta chains reported below all come from one sample, sequenced in a study of T cells in Graves' hyperthyroidism and ophthalmopathy. RNA transcripts served as the template for amplifying TCR beta CDR3 regions. Initially, a first-round RT-PCR of the TCR CDR3 employed the HTBI primer set. TCRdb re-called the multiplex PCR reads with MiXCR, one entry per CDR3 protein. The sample has fewer than 350,000 distinct CDR3 sequences, over 12% seen once; the top ten hold under 35%. Material: blood. All receptors come from a woman aged 45-60 years with Graves' hyperthyroidism that later progressed to Graves' ophthalmopathy.

The chain employs TRBV11-2 and TRBJ1-4, with a weak D call TRBD1 (5 bases). V lost 1 base and J 7 bases, leaving 13 bases between the germline ends. The germline V gene has CDR1 SGHAT and CDR2 FQNNGV. This CDR3 contains 15 residues. The CDR3 here is CASSLGGVFGEKLFF. DNA of the CDR3: TGTGCCAGCAGCTTAGGGGGGGTCTTTGGTGAAAAACTGTTTTTT.

The sample holds many counts of this clonotype. This rearrangement joins TRBV3-1 to TRBJ2-3; TRBD1 or TRBD2 may be the D gene (5 bases each). Trimming took 5 bases from V and 7 from J, leaving 19 bases between them. The CDR3 consists of 15 residues. Germline lookup yields CDR1 LGHDT and CDR2 YNNKEL (reference sequence). CDR3 bases: TGTGCCAGCAGCTCTGGGACCACCCCGGGCTATACGCAGTATTTT. Translation gives CASSSGTTPGYTQYF.

This clonotype was seen repeatedly, ten times or more. The chain couples TRBV18 to TRBJ1-5; 9 bases are a match to TRBD1. The CDR3 loop spans 13 amino acids. The V gene's germline CDR1 is KGHSH and CDR2 LQKENI. V gave up 1 base and J gave up 9 bases; unmatched junction bases: 1. The CDR3 bases are TGTGCCAGCTCACCACGACAGGGGGTGCCCCAGCATTTT. Amino acids: CASSPRQGVPQHF. Using reference TRBV18 and TRBJ1-5 for the parts outside the CDR3, the full variable domain is NAGVMQNPRHLVRRRGQEARLRCSPMKGHSHVYWYRQLPEEGLKFMVYLQKENIIDESGMPKERFSAEFPKEGPSILRIQQVVRGDSAAYFCASSPRQGVPQHFGDGTRLSIL.

This clonotype was counted between two and nine times. V is TRBV28 and J is TRBJ2-1, with TRBD2 identical over 8 bases. This CDR3 contains 15 residues. Trimming removed 6 bases from V and 7 bases from J; junction bases left unmatched: 11. Per the germline V gene, CDR1 is MDHEN and CDR2 is SYDVKM. In nucleotides, the CDR3 is TGTGCCAGCAGCCCGGGGGGGGCGGGAGGTAATGAGCAGTTCTTC. It codes for CASSPGGAGGNEQFF.

This clonotype showed up just a few times. The chain joins TRBV19 to TRBJ2-2, with TRBD2 identical over 8 bases. This CDR3 is built from 16 residues. Per germline, CDR1 LNHDA and CDR2 SQIVND (reference sequence). V was pared by 7 bases and J by 4 bases, with 11 bases of the junction left unmatched. The CDR3 DNA follows: TGTGCCAGTAAAAACCGGATAGCGGGAATCACCGGGGAGCTGTTTTTT. As protein: CASKNRIAGITGELFF.

Ten or more counts support this clonotype. In DNA form, the CDR3 reads TGTGCCAGCAGTTACTCGAGAAGAAATGGCTACACCTTC. Translation: CASSYSRRNGYTF. The chain has TRBV6-2 or TRBV6-3 and TRBJ1-2; the D is unclear. V lost 0 bases and J 6 bases, leaving 8 bases between the germline ends. Germline CDR1 MNHEY, CDR2 SVGEGT. The CDR3 length is 13 residues.

At least ten counts were recorded for this clonotype. The chain recombines TRBV10-3 with TRBJ2-2; D is possibly TRBD2 (5 bases). The CDR3 has 13 residues. Germline V gives CDR1 ENHRY, CDR2 SYGVKD. Between the trimmed V and J ends, which lost 2 bases and 4 bases, there was a span of 5 bases. The CDR3 region is CAISEGGTGELFF. The CDR3 DNA reads TGTGCCATCAGTGAGGGAGGCACCGGGGAGCTGTTTTTT.

This clonotype has a handful of counts. The gene calls are TRBV18 and TRBJ2-7, with no clear D. The germline V and J ends were trimmed by 3 bases and 5 bases, with 5 bases remaining between them. This CDR3 region has 11 residues. Germline CDR1 is KGHSH and CDR2 is LQKENI. The CDR3 here is CASSPFNEQYF. The CDR3, as DNA: TGTGCCAGCTCACCTTTTAACGAGCAGTACTTC.